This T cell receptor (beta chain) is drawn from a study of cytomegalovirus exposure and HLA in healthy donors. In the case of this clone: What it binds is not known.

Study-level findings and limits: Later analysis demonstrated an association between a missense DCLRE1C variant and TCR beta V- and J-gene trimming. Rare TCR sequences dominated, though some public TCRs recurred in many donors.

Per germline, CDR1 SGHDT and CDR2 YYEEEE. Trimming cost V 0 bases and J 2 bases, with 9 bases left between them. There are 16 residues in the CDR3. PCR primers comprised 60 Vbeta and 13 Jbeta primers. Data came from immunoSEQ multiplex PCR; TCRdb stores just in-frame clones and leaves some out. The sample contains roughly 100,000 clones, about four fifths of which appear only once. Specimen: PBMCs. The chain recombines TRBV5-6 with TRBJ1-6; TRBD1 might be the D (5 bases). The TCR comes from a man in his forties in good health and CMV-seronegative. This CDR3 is CASSLVGEAYNSPLHF. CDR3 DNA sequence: TGTGCCAGCAGCTTGGTAGGGGAAGCCTATAATTCACCCCTCCACTTT.